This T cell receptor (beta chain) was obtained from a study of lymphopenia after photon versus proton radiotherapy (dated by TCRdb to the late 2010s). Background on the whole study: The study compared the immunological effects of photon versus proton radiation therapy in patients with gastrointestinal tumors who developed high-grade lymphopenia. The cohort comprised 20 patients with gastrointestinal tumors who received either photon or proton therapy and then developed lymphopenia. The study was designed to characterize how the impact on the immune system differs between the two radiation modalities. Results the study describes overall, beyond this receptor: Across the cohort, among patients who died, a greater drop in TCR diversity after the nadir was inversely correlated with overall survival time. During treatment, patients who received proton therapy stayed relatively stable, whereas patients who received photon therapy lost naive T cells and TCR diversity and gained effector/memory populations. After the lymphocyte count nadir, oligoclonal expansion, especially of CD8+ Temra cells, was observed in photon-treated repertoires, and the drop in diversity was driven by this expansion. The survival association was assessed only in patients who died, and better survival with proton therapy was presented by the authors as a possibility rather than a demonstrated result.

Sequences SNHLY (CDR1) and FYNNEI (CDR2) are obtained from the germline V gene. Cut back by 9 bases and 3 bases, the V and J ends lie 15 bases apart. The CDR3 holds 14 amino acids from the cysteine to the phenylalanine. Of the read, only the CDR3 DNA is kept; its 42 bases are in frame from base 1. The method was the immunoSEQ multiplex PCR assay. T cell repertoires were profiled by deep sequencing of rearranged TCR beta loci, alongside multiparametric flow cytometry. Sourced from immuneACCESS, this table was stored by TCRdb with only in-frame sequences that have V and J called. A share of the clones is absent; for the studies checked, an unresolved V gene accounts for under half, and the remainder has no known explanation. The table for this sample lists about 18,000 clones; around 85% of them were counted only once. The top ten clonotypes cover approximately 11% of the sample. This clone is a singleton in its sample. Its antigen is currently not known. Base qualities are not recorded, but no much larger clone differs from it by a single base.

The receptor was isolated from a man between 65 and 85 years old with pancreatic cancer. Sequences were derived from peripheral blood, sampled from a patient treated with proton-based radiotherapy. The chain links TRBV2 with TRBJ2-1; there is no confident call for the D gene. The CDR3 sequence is CASRGNVDYNEQFF. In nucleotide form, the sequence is TGTGCCAGTCGTGGGAACGTAGACTACAATGAGCAGTTCTTC. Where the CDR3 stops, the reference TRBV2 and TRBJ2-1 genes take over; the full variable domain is EPEVTQTPSHQVTQMGQEVILRCVPISNHLYFYWYRQILGQKVEFLVSFYNNEISEKSEIFDDQFSVERPDGSNFTLKIRSTKLEDSAMYFCASRGNVDYNEQFFGPGTRLTVL.